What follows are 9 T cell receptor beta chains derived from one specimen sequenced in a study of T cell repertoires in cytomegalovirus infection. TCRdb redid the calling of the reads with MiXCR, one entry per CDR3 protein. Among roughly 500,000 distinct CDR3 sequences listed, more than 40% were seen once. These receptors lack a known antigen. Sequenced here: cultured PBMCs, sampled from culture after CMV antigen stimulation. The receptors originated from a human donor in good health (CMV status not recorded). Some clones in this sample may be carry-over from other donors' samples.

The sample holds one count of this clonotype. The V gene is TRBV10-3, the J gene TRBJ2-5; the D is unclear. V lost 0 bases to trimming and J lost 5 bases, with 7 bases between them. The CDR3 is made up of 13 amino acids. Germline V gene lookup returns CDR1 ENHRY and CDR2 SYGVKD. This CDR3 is CAISESSLETQYF. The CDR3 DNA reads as TGTGCCATCAGTGAGTCCAGTTTGGAGACCCAGTACTTC.

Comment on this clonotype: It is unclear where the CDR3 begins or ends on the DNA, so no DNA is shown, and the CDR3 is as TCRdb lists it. CDR3 loop: CASSLPAEGRGFLETQYF. The V gene is TRBV7-2, the J gene TRBJ2-5; TRBD1 is taken as the D call from the table, unchecked against the DNA. The V gene's germline CDR1 is SGHTA and CDR2 FQGNSA. The CDR3 has 18 residues if both end residues are counted.

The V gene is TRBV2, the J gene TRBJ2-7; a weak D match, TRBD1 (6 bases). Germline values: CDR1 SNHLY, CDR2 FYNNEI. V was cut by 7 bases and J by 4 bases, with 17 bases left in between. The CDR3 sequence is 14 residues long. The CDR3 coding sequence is TGTGCCAGCAACGCAGGGGCCTGGGGTTACGAGCAGTACTTC. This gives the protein CASNAGAWGYEQYF.

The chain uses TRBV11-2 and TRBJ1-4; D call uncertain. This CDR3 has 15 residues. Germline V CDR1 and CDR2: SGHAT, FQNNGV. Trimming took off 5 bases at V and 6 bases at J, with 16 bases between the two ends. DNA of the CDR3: TGTGCCAGCAGCCGCGCCCTTCGCTGGGATGAAAAACTGTTTTTT. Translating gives CASSRALRWDEKLFF.

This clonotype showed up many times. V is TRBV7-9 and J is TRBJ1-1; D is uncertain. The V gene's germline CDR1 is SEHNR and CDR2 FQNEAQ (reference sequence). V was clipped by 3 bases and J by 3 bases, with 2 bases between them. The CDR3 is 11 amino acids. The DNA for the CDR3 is TGTGCCAGCAGCTTTGACACTGAAGCTTTCTTT. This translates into CASSFDTEAFF. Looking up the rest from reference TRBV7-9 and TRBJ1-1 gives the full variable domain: DTGVSQNPRHKITKRGQNVTFRCDPISEHNRLYWYRQTLGQGPEFLTYFQNEAQLEKSRLLSDRFSAERPKGSFSTLEIQRTEQGDSAMYLCASSFDTEAFFGQGTRLTVV.

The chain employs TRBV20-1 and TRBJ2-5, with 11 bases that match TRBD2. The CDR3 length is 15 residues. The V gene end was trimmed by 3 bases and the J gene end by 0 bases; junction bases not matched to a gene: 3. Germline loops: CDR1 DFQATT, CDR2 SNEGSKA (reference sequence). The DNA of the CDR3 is TGCAGTGCTAGGCTTAGCGGGAGGGACCAAGAGACCCAGTACTTC. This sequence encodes CSARLSGRDQETQYF.

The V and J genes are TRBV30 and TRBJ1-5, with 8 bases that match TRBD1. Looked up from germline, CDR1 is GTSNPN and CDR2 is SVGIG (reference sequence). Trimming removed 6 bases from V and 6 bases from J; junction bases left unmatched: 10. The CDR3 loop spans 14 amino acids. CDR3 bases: TGTGCCTGCCAGGGGGCCGGGGGGCCTCAGCCCCAGCATTTT. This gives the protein CACQGAGGPQPQHF.

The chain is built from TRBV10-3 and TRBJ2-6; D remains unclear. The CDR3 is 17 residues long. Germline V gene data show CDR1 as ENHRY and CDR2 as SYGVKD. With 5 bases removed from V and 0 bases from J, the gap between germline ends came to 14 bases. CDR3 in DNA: TGTGCCATCAGTCTCCGGCCTCTGGACTCTGGGGCCAACGTCCTGACTTTC. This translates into CAISLRPLDSGANVLTF.

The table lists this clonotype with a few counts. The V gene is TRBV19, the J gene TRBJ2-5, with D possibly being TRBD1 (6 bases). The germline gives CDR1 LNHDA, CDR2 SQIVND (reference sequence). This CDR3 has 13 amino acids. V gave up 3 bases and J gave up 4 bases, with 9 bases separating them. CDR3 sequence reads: CASSIARGETQYF. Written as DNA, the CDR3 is TGTGCCAGTAGTATTGCCAGGGGAGAGACCCAGTACTTC.